This T cell receptor (beta chain) was obtained from a study of T-cell reconstitution after alpha-beta-depleted transplantation in children. Whole-study results and caveats: Reported findings indicate that, about two months after transplant, alpha-beta T cells came from several hundred expanded clones, which were derived from non-depleted graft cells. At the one-year point after transplant, T-cell counts and TCRbeta diversity were found to come mostly from T cells that had been newly produced.

This clonotype was detected a few times. Its target is unknown. As it was prepared, the TCRbeta library received unique molecular identifiers. TCRdb passed the PCR reads through MiXCR, listing each CDR3 protein once. The table records just over 950,000 distinct CDR3 sequences, about 30% of them present only once. The TCR was taken from a boy under two years old who had a stem cell transplant for SCID, so the T cells may come from the graft donor. The sequences come from PBMCs, mostly from graft donor cells, collected 360 days after TCRalphabeta/CD19-depleted stem cell transplant.

In DNA, the CDR3 is TGCGCCAGCAGTCATGGGGAGAAGACGGAGCAGTTCTTC. Translating it yields CASSHGEKTEQFF. J is TRBJ2-1 and V is TRBV5-1, with D perhaps matching TRBD2 (5 bases). The CDR3 loop spans 13 amino acids. Trimming removed 5 bases from V and 10 bases from J, with 16 bases in between. Germline V gene data show CDR1 as SGHRS and CDR2 as YFSETQ.